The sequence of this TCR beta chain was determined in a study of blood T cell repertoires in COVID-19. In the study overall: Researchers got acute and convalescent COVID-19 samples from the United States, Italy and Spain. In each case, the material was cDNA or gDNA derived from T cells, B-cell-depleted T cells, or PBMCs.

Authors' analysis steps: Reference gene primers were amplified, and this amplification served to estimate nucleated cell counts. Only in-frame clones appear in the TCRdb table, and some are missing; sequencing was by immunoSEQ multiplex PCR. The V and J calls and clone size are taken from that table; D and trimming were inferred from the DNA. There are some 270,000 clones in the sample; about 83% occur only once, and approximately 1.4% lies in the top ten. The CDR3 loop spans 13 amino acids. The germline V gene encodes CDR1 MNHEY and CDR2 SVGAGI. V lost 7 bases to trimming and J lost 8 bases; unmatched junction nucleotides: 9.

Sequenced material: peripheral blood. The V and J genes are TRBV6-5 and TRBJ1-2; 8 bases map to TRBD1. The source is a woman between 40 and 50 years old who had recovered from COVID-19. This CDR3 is CASTRTGIFGYTF. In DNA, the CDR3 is TGTGCCAGCACCAGGACAGGGATCTTCGGCTACACCTTC.